This TCR beta chain was found in a study of glioma-infiltrating T cells. The wider study: Sequencing aimed for about 4.5- to 11-fold coverage of about 940,000 peripheral T cells. Broader study findings: Patients with low tissue-blood divergence carried a signature set of shared blood CDR3 motifs.

Using RNA template, CDR3s of TCR alpha and beta were amplified with iRepertoire arm-PCR. Tissue mRNA or PBMC total RNA, 100-400 ng, went into one-step reverse transcription and amplification. One entry per CDR3 protein results from TCRdb running MiXCR on the multiplex PCR reads. The profile shows more than 350,000 distinct CDR3 sequences, roughly two fifths of them singletons. The CDR3 totals 16 residues. Looked up from germline, CDR1 is MGHRA and CDR2 is YSYEKL. V shed 0 bases, J shed 7 bases, and the junction held 7 bases outside the gene matches. As regards this clonotype: What it recognizes is unknown.

The specimen sequenced was glioma tissue, nonneoplastic brain tissue, or PBMCs (not recorded which). This clonotype originated in a human donor with low-grade glioma or glioblastoma, undergoing nonglioma brain surgery, or in good health (not recorded which). V usage is TRBV4-1 and J usage is TRBJ1-4, with 8 bases lining up with TRBD1. The CDR3 nucleotides are TGCGCCAGCAGCCAAGATTGGGACAGGAGGAGTGAAAAACTGTTTTTT. Amino acid sequence: CASSQDWDRRSEKLFF.